Shown below are 14 T cell receptor beta chains from a single sample sequenced in a study of response to subunit inactivated influenza vaccine. TCRdb passed the RT-PCR reads through MiXCR, listing each CDR3 protein once. The data contain roughly 190,000 distinct CDR3 sequences, 14% of them seen just once; the ten biggest clones take up approximately 25%. This specimen was CD8+ T cells sorted from PBMCs, taken roughly 5 days after vaccination. The receptors stem from a man aged 50 to 60 who received an inactivated influenza vaccine.

In its sample, this clonotype was seen once. The chain combines TRBV6-2 or TRBV6-3 with TRBJ2-7, with D maybe TRBD2 (6 bases). Germline V lookup: CDR1 MNHEY, CDR2 SVGEGT. The V end was cut by 5 bases, the J end by 3 bases, with 11 bases between. The CDR3 is made up of 13 amino acids. CDR3 DNA sequence: TGTGCCAGCAGTCCCGGGAGCCACTACGAGCAGTACTTC. It codes for CASSPGSHYEQYF.

This clonotype was seen only a few times. The chain carries TRBV29-1 and TRBJ2-7; 9 bases are a match to TRBD1. The CDR3 extends over 12 amino acids. Germline lookup yields CDR1 SQVTM and CDR2 ANQGSEA. J gave up 7 bases and V 4 bases, and 5 bases lay outside the gene matches. Written as DNA, the CDR3 is TGCAGCGTTGTAAGAGGACAGGGGGAGCAGTACTTC. It encodes CSVVRGQGEQYF.

This chain connects TRBV2 to TRBJ2-5; 7 positions match TRBD1. The V gene end was trimmed by 3 bases and the J gene end by 3 bases; junction bases not matched to a gene: 4. The CDR3 loop spans 14 amino acids. CDR1 is SNHLY, CDR2 FYNNEI, per germline. The CDR3 loop is CASSDPGGEETQYF. The CDR3 DNA reads as TGTGCCAGCAGTGACCCAGGGGGTGAAGAGACCCAGTACTTC.

This clonotype was counted ten times or more. The gene calls are TRBV7-2 and TRBJ2-7, with D hard to call. The CDR3 has 12 amino acids. Germline assignment: CDR1 SGHTA and CDR2 FQGNSA. Trimming left V 0 bases short and J 5 bases short, with 5 bases between. CDR3: CASSLAYHEQYF. The DNA for the CDR3 is TGTGCCAGCAGCTTAGCGTACCACGAGCAGTACTTC.

This clonotype was seen a handful of times. The chain joins TRBV7-8 to TRBJ2-2; D may be TRBD2 (5 bases). V lost 3 bases and J lost 5, with 13 bases in between. This CDR3 has 15 residues. The germline V gene has CDR1 SGHVS and CDR2 FQNEAQ. CDR3 amino acids: CASSFARGWTGELFF. CDR3 sequence (DNA): TGTGCCAGCAGCTTTGCCCGGGGATGGACCGGGGAGCTGTTTTTT.

This clonotype was observed a handful of times. The rearrangement joins TRBV7-2 to TRBJ2-2, with TRBD1 identical over 7 bases. CDR1 is SGHTA and CDR2 is FQGNSA in the germline V gene. This CDR3 contains 15 residues. The trim removed 2 bases at V and 6 bases at J, leaving 6 bases unmatched. Here the CDR3 DNA reads TGTGCCAGCAGCTTAATACAGGGGTCCCCCGGGGAGCTGTTTTTT. As protein: CASSLIQGSPGELFF.

The rearrangement uses TRBV12-3 or TRBV12-4 and TRBJ1-1; 10 bases are shared with TRBD1. The J segment lost 4 bases and the V segment lost 8 bases, leaving 7 bases of the junction unmatched. The CDR3 totals 14 residues. The CDR3 DNA reads as TGTGCCAGCGGAGCGACAGGGGGCCTCACTGAAGCTTTCTTT. Protein: CASGATGGLTEAFF.

The J gene is TRBJ2-6, the V gene TRBV4-2, with D uncertain. Germline-derived CDR1 and CDR2 are LGHNA and YNFKEQ. The V gene lost 5 bases and the J gene lost 3 bases, with 11 bases spanning the gap. The CDR3 loop spans 15 amino acids. The CDR3 loop reads CASSSEGLGANVLTF. The CDR3 DNA sequence: TGTGCCAGCAGCTCAGAAGGCCTTGGGGCCAACGTCCTGACTTTC.

V and J are TRBV12-3 or TRBV12-4 and TRBJ2-7, with TRBD2 identical over 8 bases. CDR3 size: 15 residues. J was trimmed by 6 bases and V by 5 bases; bases with no gene match: 12. CDR3 nucleotides: TGTGCCAGCAGTCTTCGTGTAGCGGGATACAGCGAGCAGTACTTC. It is translated as CASSLRVAGYSEQYF.

There are a few counts of this clonotype. The chain carries TRBV11-2 and TRBJ2-1; D may be TRBD2 (5 bases). CDR3 length: 16 amino acids. The V and J ends lost 5 bases and 0 bases respectively, with 14 bases between them. CDR1 and CDR2 from the germline V gene are SGHAT and FQNNGV. The CDR3 spells CASSRLALSSYNEQFF. The DNA for the CDR3 is TGTGCCAGCAGCCGCCTAGCACTGAGCTCCTACAATGAGCAGTTCTTC. Together with reference TRBV11-2 and TRBJ2-1, the CDR3 gives the full variable domain: EAGVAQSPRYKIIEKRQSVAFWCNPISGHATLYWYQQILGQGPKLLIQFQNNGVVDDSQLPKDRFSAERLKGVDSTLKIQPAKLEDSAVYLCASSRLALSSYNEQFFGPGTRLTVL.

In this sample, this clonotype turned up a few times. This sequence joins TRBV7-8 and TRBJ1-4; 11 bases map to TRBD1. The CDR3 is 15 amino acids. Germline trimming cut 5 bases from V and 7 bases from J; bases unmatched to any gene: 6. Germline V gene lookup returns CDR1 SGHVS and CDR2 FQNEAQ. CDR3 nucleotides: TGTGCCAGCAGCAGGGACAGGGGGTTCGCTGAAAAACTGTTTTTT. Protein product: CASSRDRGFAEKLFF.

This clonotype was seen at least ten times. J is TRBJ2-7 and V is TRBV4-3; 7 bases are a match to TRBD1. CDR1 and CDR2 from the germline V gene are LGHNA and YSLEER. This CDR3 is 15 amino acids long. Losses at the gene ends were 4 bases for V and 2 bases for J; bases not matched to a gene: 8. The CDR3 sequence: CASSLDDDRAYEQYF. DNA of the CDR3: TGCGCCAGCAGCCTGGATGATGACAGGGCCTACGAGCAGTACTTC.

The chain joins TRBV6-5 to TRBJ2-5, with TRBD2 matching 10 bases. Germline V lookup: CDR1 MNHEY, CDR2 SVGAGI. V gave up 3 bases and J gave up 5 bases; unmatched junction bases: 6. The CDR3 covers 15 residues. CDR3 DNA sequence: TGTGCCAGCAGTTATACTAGCGGGGCCTGGGAGACCCAGTACTTC. Translating it yields CASSYTSGAWETQYF.

The table lists this clonotype with a few counts. The chain combines TRBV4-3 with TRBJ2-7; D may be TRBD1 (6 bases). The CDR3 covers 15 residues. Germline V gene lookup returns CDR1 LGHNA and CDR2 YSLEER. V dropped 0 bases and J dropped 6 bases, with 15 bases sitting between them. The CDR3 DNA sequence: TGCGCCAGCAGCCAAGATATCCAGGGGCTCCGCGAGCAGTACTTC. Translating gives CASSQDIQGLREQYF.